This T cell receptor (beta chain) was profiled in a study of graft-versus-host responses after intestinal transplantation. Study overall: Anti-thymocyte globulin induction preceded about 3 years of tacrolimus and steroid maintenance in all recipients.

This clone was picked up one time. Responders labeled with CFSE (approximately 200,000) were plated with approximately 200,000 irradiated, violet-dye-labeled stimulators. The repertoire was sequenced with immunoSEQ multiplex PCR; TCRdb's copy has only in-frame clones and lacks some. This sample has more than 15,000 clones, with approximately 38% found just once. General study points: Declines in HvG clones occurring early post-transplant were associated with peak circulating GvH clone levels. Allografts from individuals with graft-donor T cell macrochimerism displayed high graft-versus-host to host-versus-graft clonal ratios. The authors found GvH clones in recipient marrow, some appearing first in ileum or blood.

The ends lost 1 base at V and 5 bases at J; junction bases unmatched: 4. Per germline, CDR1 MDHEN and CDR2 SYDVKM. CDR3 length: 15 amino acids. The TCR sequence derives from a human patient who received an intestinal transplant. The V call is TRBV28, the J call TRBJ2-2, with 7 positions matching TRBD2. The sequenced sample was alloreactive CD8+ T cells from a mixed lymphocyte reaction culture, obtained before intestinal transplant. Described subset: CFSE-low proliferating T cells sorted from approximately 6-day pre-transplant mixed lymphocyte reaction (GvH or HvG direction). CDR3 sequence reads: CASSLSRGGTGELFF. The CDR3 DNA reads as TGTGCCAGCAGTTTATCGCGGGGAGGGACCGGGGAGCTGTTTTTT. Supplemented by reference TRBV28 and TRBJ2-2, the full variable domain reads DVKVTQSSRYLVKRTGEKVFLECVQDMDHENMFWYRQDPGLGLRLIYFSYDVKMKEKGDIPEGYSVSREKKERFSLILESASTNQTSMYLCASSLSRGGTGELFFGEGSRLTVL.